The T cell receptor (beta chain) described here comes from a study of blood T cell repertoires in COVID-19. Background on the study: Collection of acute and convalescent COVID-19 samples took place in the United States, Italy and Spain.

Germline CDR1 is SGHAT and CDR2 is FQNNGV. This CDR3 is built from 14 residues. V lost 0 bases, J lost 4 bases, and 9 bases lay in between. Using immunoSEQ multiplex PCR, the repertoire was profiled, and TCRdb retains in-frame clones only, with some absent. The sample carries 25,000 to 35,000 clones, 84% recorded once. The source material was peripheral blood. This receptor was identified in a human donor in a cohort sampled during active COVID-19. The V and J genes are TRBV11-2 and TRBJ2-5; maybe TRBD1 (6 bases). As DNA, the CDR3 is TGTGCCAGCAGCTTAGAACAGGGTTCAGAGACCCAGTACTTC. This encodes CASSLEQGSETQYF.